This entry is about one T cell receptor (beta chain). No antigen is known for it. RNA transcripts gave rise to amplified TCR beta CDR3 regions. Researchers ran a first-round RT-PCR on the TCR CDR3 using the HTBI primer set. TCRdb processed the multiplex PCR reads anew with MiXCR; each CDR3 protein has one entry. Of approximately 530,000 distinct CDR3 sequences in the sample, roughly a sixth were seen once. The data originate from a study of T cells in Graves' hyperthyroidism and ophthalmopathy. Study as a whole: Peripheral blood collection took place at initial diagnosis, before any treatment. Study outcomes and limitations: A model of 13 V-J features distinguished ophthalmopathy from stable hyperthyroidism. Blood samples included most of the expanded thyroid clonotypes exceeding 0.001.

CDR3 length: 18 residues. Trimming pared 0 bases from V and 2 bases from J, leaving 20 bases between. Germline lookup yields CDR1 LGHDT and CDR2 YNNKEL (reference sequence). Aged 18 to 65, the patients had hyperthyroidism that was newly diagnosed and had lasted under 2 months. The genes are TRBV3-1 and TRBJ2-7; D unresolved. The source material was blood. This TCR was sampled from a woman aged 18-29 years with Graves' hyperthyroidism. CDR3 loop: CASSQDARLIVRTYEQYF. The CDR3 bases are TGTGCCAGCAGCCAAGATGCGCGGCTAATTGTAAGAACCTACGAGCAGTACTTC.